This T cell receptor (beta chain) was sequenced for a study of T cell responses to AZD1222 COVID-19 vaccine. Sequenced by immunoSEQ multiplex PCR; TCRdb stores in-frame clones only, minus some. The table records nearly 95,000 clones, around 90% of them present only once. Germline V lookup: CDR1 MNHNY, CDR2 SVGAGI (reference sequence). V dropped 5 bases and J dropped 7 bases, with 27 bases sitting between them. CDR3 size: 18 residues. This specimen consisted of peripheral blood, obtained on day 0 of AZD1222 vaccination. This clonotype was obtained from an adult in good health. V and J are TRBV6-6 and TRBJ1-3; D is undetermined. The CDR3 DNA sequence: TGTGCCAGCAGTCTAAACTACTATCGGGTCGCTGGGTCGAACACCATATATTTT. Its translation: CASSLNYYRVAGSNTIYF.